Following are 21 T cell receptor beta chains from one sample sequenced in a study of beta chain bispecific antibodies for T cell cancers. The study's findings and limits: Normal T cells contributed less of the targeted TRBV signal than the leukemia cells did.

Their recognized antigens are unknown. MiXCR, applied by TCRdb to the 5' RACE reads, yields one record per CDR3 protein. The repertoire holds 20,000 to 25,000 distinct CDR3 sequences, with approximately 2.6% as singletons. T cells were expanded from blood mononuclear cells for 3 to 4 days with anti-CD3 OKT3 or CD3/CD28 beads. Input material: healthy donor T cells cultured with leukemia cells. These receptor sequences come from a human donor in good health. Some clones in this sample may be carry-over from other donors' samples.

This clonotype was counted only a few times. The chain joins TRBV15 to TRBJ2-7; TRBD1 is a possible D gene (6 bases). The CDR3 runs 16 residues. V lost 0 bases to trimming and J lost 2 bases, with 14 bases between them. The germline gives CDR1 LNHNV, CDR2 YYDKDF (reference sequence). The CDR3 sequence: CATSRDFQGSAYEQYF. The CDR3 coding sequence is TGTGCCACCAGCAGAGATTTTCAGGGGTCTGCCTACGAGCAGTACTTC. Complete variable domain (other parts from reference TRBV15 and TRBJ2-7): DAMVIQNPRYQVTQFGKPVTLSCSQTLNHNVMYWYQQKSSQAPKLLFHYYDKDFNNEADTPDNFQSRRPNTSFCFLDIRSPGLGDTAMYLCATSRDFQGSAYEQYFGPGTRLTVT.

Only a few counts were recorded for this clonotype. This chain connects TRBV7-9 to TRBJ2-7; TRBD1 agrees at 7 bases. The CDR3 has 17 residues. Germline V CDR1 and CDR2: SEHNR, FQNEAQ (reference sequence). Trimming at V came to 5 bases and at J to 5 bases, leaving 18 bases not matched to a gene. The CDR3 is CASSIFTGVVNHHEQYF. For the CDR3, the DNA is TGTGCCAGCAGCATATTCACAGGGGTGGTTAATCACCACGAGCAGTACTTC.

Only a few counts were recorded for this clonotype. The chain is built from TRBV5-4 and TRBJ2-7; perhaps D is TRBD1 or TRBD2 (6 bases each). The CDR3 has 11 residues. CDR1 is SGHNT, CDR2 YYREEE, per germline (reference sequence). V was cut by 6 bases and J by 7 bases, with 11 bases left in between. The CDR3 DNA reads TGTGCCAGCACCGTAGGGGGGGAGCAGTACTTC. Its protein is CASTVGGEQYF.

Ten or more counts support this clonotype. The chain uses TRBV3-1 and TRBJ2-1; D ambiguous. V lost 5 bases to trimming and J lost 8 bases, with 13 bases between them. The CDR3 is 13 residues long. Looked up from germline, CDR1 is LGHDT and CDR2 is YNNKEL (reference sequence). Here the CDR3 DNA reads TGTGCCAGCAGCTCTACCCTTCTAGATGAGCAGTTCTTC. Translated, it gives CASSSTLLDEQFF.

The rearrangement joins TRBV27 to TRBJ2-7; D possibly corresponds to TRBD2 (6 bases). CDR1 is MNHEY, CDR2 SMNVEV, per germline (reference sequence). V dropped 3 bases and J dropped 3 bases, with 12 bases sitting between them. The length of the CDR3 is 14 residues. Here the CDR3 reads CASSFVGGNYEQYF. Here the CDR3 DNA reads TGTGCCAGCAGTTTTGTTGGGGGGAACTACGAGCAGTACTTC.

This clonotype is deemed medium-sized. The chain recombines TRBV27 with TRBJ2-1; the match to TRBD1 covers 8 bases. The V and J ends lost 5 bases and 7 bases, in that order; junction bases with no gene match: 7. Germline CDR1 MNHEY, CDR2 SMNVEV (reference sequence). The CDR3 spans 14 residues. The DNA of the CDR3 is TGTGCCAGCAGTCCAGGACAGGGTGGAAATGAGCAGTTCTTC. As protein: CASSPGQGGNEQFF.

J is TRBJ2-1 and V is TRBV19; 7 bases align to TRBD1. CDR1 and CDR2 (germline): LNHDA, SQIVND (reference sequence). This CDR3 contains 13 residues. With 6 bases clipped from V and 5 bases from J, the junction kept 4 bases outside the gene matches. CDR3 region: CASSIQGNNEQFF. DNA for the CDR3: TGTGCCAGTAGCATACAGGGGAACAATGAGCAGTTCTTC.

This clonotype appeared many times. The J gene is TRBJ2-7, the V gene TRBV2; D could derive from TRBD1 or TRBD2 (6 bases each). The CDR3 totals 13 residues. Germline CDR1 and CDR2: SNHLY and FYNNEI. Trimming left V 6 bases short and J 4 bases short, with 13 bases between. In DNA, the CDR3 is TGTGCCAGCAGATGGGGGGCGGAGTACGAGCAGTACTTC. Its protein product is CASRWGAEYEQYF. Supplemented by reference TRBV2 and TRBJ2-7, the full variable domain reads EPEVTQTPSHQVTQMGQEVILRCVPISNHLYFYWYRQILGQKVEFLVSFYNNEISEKSEIFDDQFSVERPDGSNFTLKIRSTKLEDSAMYFCASRWGAEYEQYFGPGTRLTVT.

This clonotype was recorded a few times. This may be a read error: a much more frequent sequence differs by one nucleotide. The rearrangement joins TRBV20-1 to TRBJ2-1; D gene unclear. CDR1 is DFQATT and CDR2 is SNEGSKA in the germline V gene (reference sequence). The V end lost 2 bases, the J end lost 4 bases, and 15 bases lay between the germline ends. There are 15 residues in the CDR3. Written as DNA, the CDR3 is TGCAGTGCTAGATCTTCGTCGGGCCCTTACAATGAGCAGTTCTTC. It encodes CSARSSSGPYNEQFF.

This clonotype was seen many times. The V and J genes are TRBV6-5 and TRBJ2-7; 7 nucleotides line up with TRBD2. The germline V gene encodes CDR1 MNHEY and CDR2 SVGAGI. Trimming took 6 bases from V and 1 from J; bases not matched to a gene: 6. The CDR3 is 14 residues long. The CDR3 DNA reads TGTGCCAGCAGCCTAAGCGGGGCATCCTACGAGCAGTACTTC. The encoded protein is CASSLSGASYEQYF.

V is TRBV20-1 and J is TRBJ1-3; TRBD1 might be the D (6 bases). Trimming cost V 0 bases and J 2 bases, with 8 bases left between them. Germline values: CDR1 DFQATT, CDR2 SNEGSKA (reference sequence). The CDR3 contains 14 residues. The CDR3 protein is CSARDRDTGNTIYF. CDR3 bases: TGCAGTGCTAGAGACCGGGACACTGGAAACACCATATATTTT.

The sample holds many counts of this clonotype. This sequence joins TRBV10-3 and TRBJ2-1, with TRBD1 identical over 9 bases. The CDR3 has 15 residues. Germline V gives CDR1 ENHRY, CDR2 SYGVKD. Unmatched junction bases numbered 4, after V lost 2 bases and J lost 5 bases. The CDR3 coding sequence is TGTGCCATCAGTGAGGGGACAGGGATTAACAATGAGCAGTTCTTC. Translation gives CAISEGTGINNEQFF.

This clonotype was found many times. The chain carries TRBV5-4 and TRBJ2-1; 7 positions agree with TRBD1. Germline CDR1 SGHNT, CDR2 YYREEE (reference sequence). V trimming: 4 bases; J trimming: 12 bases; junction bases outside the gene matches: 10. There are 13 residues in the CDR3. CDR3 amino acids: CASSHWDSEGQFF. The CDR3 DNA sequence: TGTGCCAGCAGCCATTGGGACAGCGAGGGGCAGTTCTTC.

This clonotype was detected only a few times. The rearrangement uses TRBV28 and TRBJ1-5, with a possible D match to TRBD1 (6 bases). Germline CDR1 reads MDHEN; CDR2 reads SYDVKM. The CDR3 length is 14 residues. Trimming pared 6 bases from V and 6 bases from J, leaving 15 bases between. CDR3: CASSRGAAGQPQHF. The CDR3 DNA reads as TGTGCCAGCAGCCGGGGGGCGGCAGGTCAGCCCCAGCATTTT.

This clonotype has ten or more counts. The CDR3: CASSEEKGWYTEAFF. The CDR3 DNA is TGTGCCAGCAGTGAAGAGAAGGGCTGGTACACTGAAGCTTTCTTT. This chain connects TRBV6-1 to TRBJ1-1; no firm D call. CDR3 length: 15 amino acids. From germline, CDR1 is MNHNS and CDR2 SASEGT. Between the trimmed V and J ends, which lost 1 base and 3 bases, there was a span of 12 bases.

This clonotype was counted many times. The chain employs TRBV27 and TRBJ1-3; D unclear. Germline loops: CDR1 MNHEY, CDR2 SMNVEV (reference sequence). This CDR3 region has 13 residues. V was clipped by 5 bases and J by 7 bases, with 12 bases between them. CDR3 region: CASSAQGRNTIYF. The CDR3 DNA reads TGTGCCAGCAGTGCCCAAGGCCGCAACACCATATATTTT.

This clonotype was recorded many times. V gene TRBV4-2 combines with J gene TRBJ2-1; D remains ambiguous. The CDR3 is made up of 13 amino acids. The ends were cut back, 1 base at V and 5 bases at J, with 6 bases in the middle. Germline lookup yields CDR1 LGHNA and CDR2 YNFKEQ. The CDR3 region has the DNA TGTGCCAGCAGCCAAGGTGGCAACAATGAGCAGTTCTTC. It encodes CASSQGGNNEQFF.

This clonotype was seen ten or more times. The CDR3 loop reads CASSEIPGGNQPQHF. DNA of the CDR3: TGTGCCAGCAGTGAAATCCCAGGGGGGAATCAGCCCCAGCATTTT. The rearrangement uses TRBV6-1 and TRBJ1-5; 7 bases are a match to TRBD1. CDR3 length: 15 residues. Germline values: CDR1 MNHNS, CDR2 SASEGT. The ends lost 2 bases at V and 4 bases at J; junction bases unmatched: 5.

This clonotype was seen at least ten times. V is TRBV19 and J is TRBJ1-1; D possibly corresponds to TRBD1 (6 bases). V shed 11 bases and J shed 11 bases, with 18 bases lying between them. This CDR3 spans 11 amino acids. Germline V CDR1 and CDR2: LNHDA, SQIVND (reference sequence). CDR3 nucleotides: TGTGCCTCCCTAAGGGGGGAGTTGGCTTTCTTT. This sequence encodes CASLRGELAFF.

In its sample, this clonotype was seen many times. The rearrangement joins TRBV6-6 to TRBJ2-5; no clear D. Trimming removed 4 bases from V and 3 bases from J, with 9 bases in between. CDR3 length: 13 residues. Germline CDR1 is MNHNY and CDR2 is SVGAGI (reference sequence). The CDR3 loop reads CASSSRPEETQYF. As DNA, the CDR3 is TGTGCCAGCAGTTCTCGGCCAGAAGAGACCCAGTACTTC.

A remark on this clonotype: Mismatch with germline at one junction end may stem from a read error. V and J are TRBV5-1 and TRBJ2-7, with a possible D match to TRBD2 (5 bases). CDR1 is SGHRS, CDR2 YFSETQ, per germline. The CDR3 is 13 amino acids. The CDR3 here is CASRPGSSYEQCF. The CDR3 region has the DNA TGCGCCAGCAGACCGGGGAGCTCCTACGAGCAGTGCTTC.